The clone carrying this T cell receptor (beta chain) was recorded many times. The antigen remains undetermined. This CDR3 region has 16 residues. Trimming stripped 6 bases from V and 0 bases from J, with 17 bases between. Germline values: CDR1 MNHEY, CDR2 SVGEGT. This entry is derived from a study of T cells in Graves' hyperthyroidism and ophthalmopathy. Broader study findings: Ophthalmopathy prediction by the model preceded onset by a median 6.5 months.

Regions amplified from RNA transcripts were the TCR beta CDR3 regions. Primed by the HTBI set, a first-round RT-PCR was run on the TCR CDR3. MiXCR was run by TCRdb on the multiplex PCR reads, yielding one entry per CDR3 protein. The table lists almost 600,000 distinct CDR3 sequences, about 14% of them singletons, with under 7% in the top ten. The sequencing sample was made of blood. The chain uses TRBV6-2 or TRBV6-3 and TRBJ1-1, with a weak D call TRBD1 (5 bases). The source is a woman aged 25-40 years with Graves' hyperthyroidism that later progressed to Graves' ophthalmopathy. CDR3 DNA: TGTGCCAGCAGCTCACTCATGGGACGGCTGAACACTGAAGCTTTCTTT. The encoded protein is CASSSLMGRLNTEAFF.